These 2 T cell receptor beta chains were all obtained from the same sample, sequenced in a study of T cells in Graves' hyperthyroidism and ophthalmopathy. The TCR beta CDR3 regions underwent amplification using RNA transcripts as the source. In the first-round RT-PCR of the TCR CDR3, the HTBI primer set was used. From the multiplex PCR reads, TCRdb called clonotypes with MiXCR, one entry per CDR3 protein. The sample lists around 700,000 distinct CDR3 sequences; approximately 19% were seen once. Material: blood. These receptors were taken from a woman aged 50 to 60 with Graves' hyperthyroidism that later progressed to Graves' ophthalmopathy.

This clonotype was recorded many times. The CDR3 is CSAFRGGGNQPQHF. The CDR3 DNA reads as TGCAGTGCTTTTCGGGGTGGGGGGAATCAGCCCCAGCATTTT. This chain links TRBV20-1 with TRBJ1-5; D perhaps matches TRBD1 (5 bases). Germline CDR1 reads DFQATT; CDR2 reads SNEGSKA (reference sequence). V was trimmed by 5 bases and J by 4 bases, leaving 15 bases between them. This CDR3 region has 14 residues.

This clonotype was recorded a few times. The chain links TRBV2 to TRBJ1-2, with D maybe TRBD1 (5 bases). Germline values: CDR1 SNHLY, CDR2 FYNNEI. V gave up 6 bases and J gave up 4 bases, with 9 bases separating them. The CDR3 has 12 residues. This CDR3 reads CASRRGAYGYTF. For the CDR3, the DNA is TGTGCCAGCAGGAGGGGAGCCTATGGCTACACCTTC.